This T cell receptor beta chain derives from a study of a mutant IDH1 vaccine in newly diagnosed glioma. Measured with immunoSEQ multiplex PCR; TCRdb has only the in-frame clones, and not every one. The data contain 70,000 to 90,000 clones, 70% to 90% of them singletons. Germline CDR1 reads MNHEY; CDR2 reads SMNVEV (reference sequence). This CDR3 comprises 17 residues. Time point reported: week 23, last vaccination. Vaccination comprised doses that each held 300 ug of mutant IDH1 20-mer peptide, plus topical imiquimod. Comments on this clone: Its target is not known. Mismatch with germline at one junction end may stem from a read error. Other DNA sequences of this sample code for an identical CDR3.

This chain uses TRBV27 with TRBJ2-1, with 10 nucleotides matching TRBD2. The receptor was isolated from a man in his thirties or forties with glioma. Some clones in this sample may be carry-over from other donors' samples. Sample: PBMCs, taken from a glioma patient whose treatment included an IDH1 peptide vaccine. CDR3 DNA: TGTGCCAGCAATCCCAACGCCCTAGCGGGAGCCTATAATGAGCAGTTCTTC. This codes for CASNPNALAGAYNEQFF.